One T cell receptor beta chain is described in this entry. Its antigen is not identified. The source of the sample is a study of cytomegalovirus exposure and HLA in healthy donors. Nominally healthy donors provided the samples, though records likely missed some immune exposures. Primers included in the PCR were 60 Vbeta and 13 Jbeta primers. Only in-frame clones appear in the TCRdb table, and some are missing; sequencing was by immunoSEQ multiplex PCR. The sample consists of approximately 140,000 clones, more than 65% of them appearing once. General study findings and limits: Sequencing likely caused a cluster of highly shared sequence variants. Confirmation was obtained in vitro that a few CMV-associated chains are specific for CMV antigens. Reportedly, TCR beta sequences accurately predicted HLA-A and HLA-B alleles in most subjects.

The V gene lost 0 bases and the J gene lost 5 bases, with 11 bases spanning the gap. Per germline, CDR1 SGDLS and CDR2 YYNGEE. This CDR3 has 15 residues. The rearrangement uses TRBV9 and TRBJ1-4; unclear D gene. Sequencing was carried out using PBMCs. The sequence was collected from a man in his fifties or sixties in good health and CMV-seronegative. In DNA form, the CDR3 reads TGTGCCAGCAGCGTAGAAGGGAGGAACAATGAAAAACTGTTTTTT. This codes for CASSVEGRNNEKLFF.